Below are 26 T cell receptor beta chains sequenced from a single sample in a study of blood T cell repertoires in COVID-19. Clones were read by immunoSEQ multiplex PCR, and TCRdb kept only the in-frame ones, dropping some. The profile covers about 480,000 clones, with approximately 88% appearing a single time and around 12% taken by the ten largest. Sequenced input: peripheral blood. These receptors originate from a woman in her forties or fifties with COVID-19, enrolled during active disease.

The chain is built from TRBV12-3 or TRBV12-4 and TRBJ1-2; D might be TRBD1 (6 bases). The length of the CDR3 is 13 residues. The germline V and J ends were trimmed by 7 bases and 3 bases, with 12 bases remaining between them. The CDR3 DNA sequence: TGTGCCAGCAACGAAGGGGGTCACTATGGCTACACCTTC. The encoded protein is CASNEGGHYGYTF.

This chain links TRBV18 with TRBJ1-4; D gene ambiguous. The CDR3 length is 13 residues. Germline CDR1 and CDR2: KGHSH and LQKENI. V was pared by 3 bases and J by 6 bases, with 8 bases between. In DNA, the CDR3 is TGTGCCAGCTCACCGCGGATTGATGAAAAACTGTTTTTT. Translated: CASSPRIDEKLFF.

The chain employs TRBV6-5 and TRBJ2-2; D gene ambiguous. CDR3 length: 15 residues. The germline V and J ends were trimmed by 3 bases and 5 bases, with 13 bases remaining between them. Germline V gene lookup returns CDR1 MNHEY and CDR2 SVGAGI. In DNA form, the CDR3 reads TGTGCCAGCAGTTATGGTCAGAATCCAACCGGGGAGCTGTTTTTT. As protein: CASSYGQNPTGELFF.

The table lists this clone with a count of one. V is TRBV6-5 and J is TRBJ2-7, with 9 bases matching TRBD1. Germline V gene sequence: CDR1 MNHEY, CDR2 SVGAGI. V shed 6 bases and J 3 bases; nucleotides not matched to a gene: 6. The CDR3 length is 14 residues. The CDR3 nucleotides are TGTGCCAGCAGGGGCCGGGACAGGGTCTACGAGCAGTACTTC. Protein product: CASRGRDRVYEQYF.

The rearrangement uses TRBV5-1 and TRBJ1-1; 11 bases agree with TRBD1. V gave up 7 bases and J gave up 4 bases; unmatched junction bases: 9. The CDR3 has 15 amino acids. Per germline, CDR1 SGHRS and CDR2 YFSETQ. The CDR3: CASRPTGTGGTEAFF. The CDR3 nucleotides read TGCGCCAGCCGGCCTACCGGGACAGGGGGCACTGAAGCTTTCTTT. The full variable domain, completed using reference TRBV5-1 and TRBJ1-1, is KAGVTQTPRYLIKTRGQQVTLSCSPISGHRSVSWYQQTPGQGLQFLFEYFSETQRNKGNFPGRFSGRQFSNSRSEMNVSTLELGDSALYLCASRPTGTGGTEAFFGQGTRLTVV.

V and J are TRBV7-9 and TRBJ2-3, with no clear D. The CDR3 is 14 amino acids. V was trimmed by 5 bases and J by 0 bases, leaving 9 bases between them. Per the germline V gene, CDR1 is SEHNR and CDR2 is FQNEAQ (reference sequence). CDR3 residues: CASSRSGSTDTQYF. CDR3 coding DNA: TGTGCCAGCAGCCGCTCAGGTAGCACAGATACGCAGTATTTT.

V usage is TRBV4-1 and J usage is TRBJ2-7; D possibly corresponds to TRBD1 (6 bases). Per the germline V gene, CDR1 is MGHRA and CDR2 is YSYEKL. V was clipped by 0 bases and J by 3 bases, with 15 bases between them. This CDR3 spans 16 amino acids. For the CDR3, the DNA is TGCGCCAGCAGCCAAGAATGGGACAAGGAGGACTACGAGCAGTACTTC. It yields the protein CASSQEWDKEDYEQYF.

The rearrangement uses TRBV19 and TRBJ1-5; tentative D call: TRBD1 (6 bases). Looked up from germline, CDR1 is LNHDA and CDR2 is SQIVND (reference sequence). Trimming cost V 6 bases and J 3 bases, with 12 bases left between them. The CDR3 is 14 amino acids. The CDR3 nucleotides read TGTGCCAGTAGGAACAGGGCCTTCAATCAGCCCCAGCATTTT. As protein: CASRNRAFNQPQHF.

V is TRBV18 and J is TRBJ2-1; 8 positions agree with TRBD1. Germline V gives CDR1 KGHSH, CDR2 LQKENI. CDR3 length equals 15 residues. The trim removed 3 bases at V and 8 bases at J, leaving 9 bases unmatched. In nucleotides, the CDR3 is TGTGCCAGCTCACCCCCCGTGACAGGGGTCGATGAGCAGTTCTTC. The encoded protein is CASSPPVTGVDEQFF.

The J gene is TRBJ1-3, the V gene TRBV7-9; possibly TRBD1 for D (6 bases). The germline V and J ends were trimmed by 1 base and 2 bases, with 9 bases remaining between them. The CDR3 loop spans 15 amino acids. The V gene's germline CDR1 is SEHNR and CDR2 FQNEAQ (reference sequence). The CDR3 region is CASSLEGVTGNTIYF. As DNA, the CDR3 is TGTGCCAGCAGCTTAGAGGGGGTTACTGGAAACACCATATATTTT.

The rearrangement uses TRBV5-1 and TRBJ2-7; D is unclear. Per the germline V gene, CDR1 is SGHRS and CDR2 is YFSETQ. The V end was cut by 4 bases, the J end by 1 base, with 15 bases between. There are 15 residues in the CDR3. CDR3 sequence (DNA): TGCGCCAGCAGCCCAGCTCGCGACTTGTCCTACGAGCAGTACTTC. It translates to CASSPARDLSYEQYF.

The chain is built from TRBV18 and TRBJ1-5; the match to TRBD1 covers 8 bases. The CDR3 covers 15 residues. After removal of 6 bases from V and 3 bases from J, the junction contained 7 bases not matched to a gene. Per the germline V gene, CDR1 is KGHSH and CDR2 is LQKENI. CDR3 protein: CASSLWQGANQPQHF. Here the CDR3 DNA reads TGTGCCAGCTCCCTATGGCAGGGGGCCAATCAGCCCCAGCATTTT.

The V and J genes are TRBV30 and TRBJ1-1, with D hard to call. Per the germline V gene, CDR1 is GTSNPN and CDR2 is SVGIG (reference sequence). This CDR3 has 11 residues. Deletions cut 8 bases from V and 1 base from J, with 8 bases between. In DNA, the CDR3 is TGTGCCCGCCGAGGGAACACTGAAGCTTTCTTT. As protein: CARRGNTEAFF.

The chain uses TRBV30 and TRBJ1-2, with 8 bases that match TRBD1. V trimming: 3 bases; J trimming: 3 bases; junction bases outside the gene matches: 6. The CDR3 is 14 residues long. Germline V gene data show CDR1 as GTSNPN and CDR2 as SVGIG (reference sequence). CDR3 coding DNA: TGTGCCTGGAGCAAGACAGGGGTTTACTATGGCTACACCTTC. Its protein product is CAWSKTGVYYGYTF.

This sequence joins TRBV5-1 and TRBJ2-5; D is ambiguous. Germline loops: CDR1 SGHRS, CDR2 YFSETQ. CDR3 size: 12 residues. V was shortened by 5 bases and J by 4 bases, with 9 bases between the two germline ends. The CDR3 bases are TGCGCCAGCAGTTCCACGGGAGAGACCCAGTACTTC. It is translated as CASSSTGETQYF.

V gene TRBV11-2 combines with J gene TRBJ2-7; 8 bases are a match to TRBD1. This CDR3 is built from 15 residues. After removal of 1 base from V and 8 bases from J, the junction contained 10 bases not matched to a gene. Germline V gene lookup returns CDR1 SGHAT and CDR2 FQNNGV. CDR3 protein: CASSLALGTGPQQYF. In nucleotides, the CDR3 is TGTGCCAGCAGCTTAGCGCTCGGGACAGGCCCTCAGCAGTACTTC.

The CDR3 nucleotides read TGTGCCAGCAGCACCCCGGGGGGGGGACAGGGAACATGGTCACCCCTCCACTTT. Translation gives CASSTPGGGQGTWSPLHF. The rearrangement uses TRBV28 and TRBJ1-6; the match to TRBD1 covers 9 bases. CDR1 is MDHEN, CDR2 SYDVKM, per germline. This CDR3 has 18 amino acids. V trimming: 6 bases; J trimming: 10 bases; junction bases outside the gene matches: 19.

Worth noting for this clone: Other DNA sequences of this sample code for an identical CDR3. This chain joins TRBV10-3 and TRBJ1-1, with a tentative D call TRBD1 (5 bases). V shed 0 bases and J shed 1 base, with 6 bases lying between them. Germline CDR1 reads ENHRY; CDR2 reads SYGVKD. This CDR3 is 14 amino acids long. As DNA, the CDR3 is TGTGCCATCAGTGAGTCTAGGGGGAACACTGAAGCTTTCTTT. Encoded protein: CAISESRGNTEAFF.

This chain joins TRBV4-1 and TRBJ2-1, with D perhaps TRBD2 (5 bases). The ends were cut back, 1 base at V and 0 bases at J, with 13 bases in the middle. The CDR3 is made up of 17 amino acids. CDR1 is MGHRA, CDR2 YSYEKL, per germline. CDR3 sequence (DNA): TGCGCCAGCAGCCAAGGGCTTCCGGGGAGCTCCTACAATGAGCAGTTCTTC. The encoded protein is CASSQGLPGSSYNEQFF.

The rearrangement links TRBV24-1 to TRBJ2-3, with 8 bases matching TRBD2. CDR3 size: 16 residues. CDR1 and CDR2 (germline): KGHDR, SFDVKD. With 0 bases clipped from V and 3 bases from J, the junction kept 4 bases outside the gene matches. CDR3 in amino acids: CATSDLISGGTDTQYF. The CDR3 DNA reads as TGTGCCACCAGTGATTTGATCTCGGGGGGGACAGATACGCAGTATTTT.

The chain couples TRBV5-1 to TRBJ2-1; 7 bases agree with TRBD1. Germline values: CDR1 SGHRS, CDR2 YFSETQ. The CDR3 is 17 residues long. V was pared by 0 bases and J by 10 bases, with 16 bases of the junction left unmatched. Here the CDR3 DNA reads TGCGCCAGCAGCTTGGGGACCTCGGGACAGCCGGGTCTCGAGCAGTTCTTC. It translates to CASSLGTSGQPGLEQFF.

The chain employs TRBV7-8 and TRBJ1-5; 12 positions match TRBD1. The CDR3 covers 16 residues. Trimming cost V 5 bases and J 4 bases; bases outside gene matches: 6. Germline-derived CDR1 and CDR2 are SGHVS and FQNEAQ. The CDR3 DNA is TGTGCCAGCAGCCCCGGGACAGGGGGCGCGAATCAGCCCCAGCATTTT. Amino acid sequence: CASSPGTGGANQPQHF.

This chain links TRBV5-3 with TRBJ2-2, with a weak D call TRBD2 (5 bases). TRBV5-3 is an open reading frame whose function is uncertain. V shed 7 bases and J shed 5 bases, with 21 bases lying between them. The CDR3 covers 16 residues. In DNA, the CDR3 is TGTGCCAGACTGGTTCTATCGGGGAAAGGGACCGGGGAGCTGTTTTTT. It yields the protein CARLVLSGKGTGELFF.

The V and J genes are TRBV10-1 and TRBJ2-3; TRBD2 matches 7 bases. The CDR3 is 16 amino acids. V lost 3 bases and J lost 6; bases outside the gene matches: 12. Germline V gene lookup returns CDR1 WNHNN and CDR2 SYGVQD (reference sequence). The CDR3 DNA is TGCGCCAGCAGTGAAAGGAGAACGGGGGGTCAGGATACGCAGTATTTT. This sequence encodes CASSERRTGGQDTQYF.

This chain uses TRBV3-1 (or the pseudogene TRBV3-2) with TRBJ1-1; D remains unclear. V lost 4 bases and J 8 bases, leaving 14 bases between the germline ends. From germline, CDR1 is LGHDT and CDR2 YNNKEL (reference sequence). The CDR3 is made up of 13 amino acids. CDR3 amino acids: CASSLGGPGEAFF. The CDR3 DNA reads TGTGCCAGCAGCCTAGGAGGTCCCGGAGAAGCTTTCTTT.

This CDR3 is CASRSGGTGELFF. The CDR3 bases are TGTGCCAGCAGATCCGGGGGGACCGGGGAGCTGTTTTTT. The V and J genes are TRBV11-1 and TRBJ2-2; 7 bases agree with TRBD2. Germline trimming cut 6 bases from V and 5 bases from J; bases unmatched to any gene: 3. Per germline, CDR1 SGHAT and CDR2 FQDESV (reference sequence). The CDR3 consists of 13 residues.